Listed below are T cell receptor beta chains from one sample, sequenced in a study of T cell repertoires in cytomegalovirus infection. TCRdb independently ran MiXCR on the reads; one entry per CDR3 protein. Altogether 97,000 or so distinct CDR3 sequences are present, approximately 16% being singletons, with the ten largest covering around 8.2%. The sample taken for sequencing was PBMCs. Receptors were obtained from a human donor in good health (CMV status not recorded). Some clones in this sample may be carry-over from other donors' samples. The CDR3 runs from the conserved cysteine through the conserved F or W. The order of the fields is V gene, J gene, D gene, clone size, CDR3 DNA, CDR3 protein. A D gene is named only where the DNA matches it firmly. Only part of the rows carry a size: once, few, many, or a class if the clone is expanded.

V: TRBV19; J: TRBJ1-5; D: .; size: few; DNA: TGTGCCAGTAGTCCAGGGCACAATCAGCCCCAGCATTTT; CDR3: CASSPGHNQPQHF
V: TRBV6-5; J: TRBJ1-4; D: TRBD1; size: .; DNA: TGTGCCAGCAGTCCAGGGGGCCACGGAGAAAAACTGTTTTTT; CDR3: CASSPGGHGEKLFF
V: TRBV6-6; J: TRBJ2-2; D: .; size: few; DNA: TGTGCCAGCAGTTTGGTAGTGTTGGGCGGGGAGCTGTTTTTT; CDR3: CASSLVVLGGELFF
V: TRBV2; J: TRBJ2-5; D: TRBD2; size: .; DNA: TGTGCCAGCAGTGGAACCCCGGGGGGGCACCAAGAGACCCAGTACTTC; CDR3: CASSGTPGGHQETQYF
V: TRBV2; J: TRBJ1-5; D: TRBD1; size: .; DNA: TGTGCCAGCAGTACTCCGGGACAGGTCCCTCAGACCCAGCATTTT; CDR3: CASSTPGQVPQTQHF
V: TRBV20-1; J: TRBJ2-7; D: .; size: .; DNA: TGCAGTGCTAGAGCATACGGGCCGAGCTCCTACGAGCAGTACTTC; CDR3: CSARAYGPSSYEQYF
V: TRBV5-5; J: TRBJ2-5; D: .; size: many; DNA: TGTGCCAGCAGCAGGAGGGGACAGCAAGAGACCCAGTACTTC; CDR3: CASSRRGQQETQYF
V: TRBV6-6; J: TRBJ1-1; D: .; size: few; DNA: TGTGCCAGCAGCCGAGACGAAGGCGAAGCTTTCTTT; CDR3: CASSRDEGEAFF
V: TRBV18; J: TRBJ1-1; D: .; size: few; DNA: TGTGCCAGCTCTCCGGGCCCAGTAGCGAACACTGAAGCTTTCTTT; CDR3: CASSPGPVANTEAFF
V: TRBV14; J: TRBJ1-4; D: TRBD1; size: few; DNA: TGTGCCAGCAGCAAATCACAGGGGAATACTAATGAAAAACTGTTTTTT; CDR3: CASSKSQGNTNEKLFF
V: TRBV5-1; J: TRBJ1-1; D: .; size: .; DNA: TGCGCCAGCAGCTTGATCCGGTCTTCGGGTGATGCTTTCTTT; CDR3: CASSLIRSSGDAFF
V: TRBV5-1; J: TRBJ2-1; D: .; size: few; DNA: TGCGCCAGCAGCTTGGCCGGTTTGAGTGAGCAGTTCTTC; CDR3: CASSLAGLSEQFF
V: TRBV12-3/TRBV12-4; J: TRBJ2-1; D: TRBD2; size: .; DNA: TGTGCCAGCAGTTTGCGCGGGGGGACATATGAGCAGTTCTTC; CDR3: CASSLRGGTYEQFF
V: TRBV7-7; J: TRBJ2-2; D: .; size: many; DNA: TGTGCTAGCAGCTTAACGGTGGGAACCGGGGAGCTGTTTTTT; CDR3: CASSLTVGTGELFF
V: TRBV28; J: TRBJ1-1; D: .; size: many; DNA: TGTGCCAGCAGTGCCGGGACATCGAACACTGAAGCTTTCTTT; CDR3: CASSAGTSNTEAFF
V: TRBV28; J: TRBJ1-5; D: .; size: .; DNA: TGTGCCAGCAGTCCCCCAGGGTTCCAGCCCCAGCATTTT; CDR3: CASSPPGFQPQHF
V: TRBV5-4; J: TRBJ2-1; D: .; size: .; DNA: TGTGCCATGGGGGACTACAATGAGCAGTTCTTC; CDR3: CAMGDYNEQFF
V: TRBV28; J: TRBJ1-2; D: .; size: .; DNA: TGTGCCAGCAGTCTCCTCTCCTTATCACCTTATGGCTACACCTTC; CDR3: CASSLLSLSPYGYTF
V: TRBV20-1; J: TRBJ2-7; D: TRBD2; size: .; DNA: TGCAGTGCTAGAAAAGTTGCTAGCGGTTACGAGCAGTACTTC; CDR3: CSARKVASGYEQYF
V: TRBV7-8; J: TRBJ2-5; D: .; size: many; DNA: TGTGCCAGCTCCAGTAACCAAGAGACCCAGTACTTC; CDR3: CASSSNQETQYF
V: TRBV7-2; J: TRBJ2-1; D: TRBD2; size: few; DNA: TGTGCCAGCAGCACTACCCCGGGGGGGGGGTATGAGCAGTTCTTC; CDR3: CASSTTPGGGYEQFF
V: TRBV7-2; J: TRBJ1-5; D: .; size: .; DNA: TGTGCCAGCAGCCCTCAAGGGAACCAGCCCCAGCATTTT; CDR3: CASSPQGNQPQHF
V: TRBV12-3/TRBV12-4; J: TRBJ2-7; D: TRBD1; size: many; DNA: TGTGCCAGCAGTTCGGACAGGGCCCGTACCTACGAGCAGTACTTC; CDR3: CASSSDRARTYEQYF
V: TRBV13; J: TRBJ2-5; D: TRBD1; size: .; DNA: TGTGCCAGCAGCTTCCGGGACAGGGAATGGGGCACTAAAGAGACCCAGTACTTC; CDR3: CASSFRDREWGTKETQYF
V: TRBV7-3; J: TRBJ1-2; D: .; size: few; DNA: TGTGCCAGCAGCTTGGATAGGACAGCTGGGGGCTACACCTTC; CDR3: CASSLDRTAGGYTF
V: TRBV12-5; J: TRBJ1-2; D: .; size: few; DNA: TGTGCTAGTGCCTCCTCAGATTATTATGGCTACACCTTC; CDR3: CASASSDYYGYTF
V: TRBV7-2; J: TRBJ2-7; D: .; size: many; DNA: TGTGCCAGCAGCTTACCATGGGCTTCGCGGGAGCAGTACTTC; CDR3: CASSLPWASREQYF
V: TRBV29-1; J: TRBJ2-1; D: TRBD1; size: .; DNA: TGCAGCGTCACCGGGACAGCGATTTACAATGAGCAGTTCTTC; CDR3: CSVTGTAIYNEQFF
V: TRBV20-1; J: TRBJ1-1; D: .; size: few; DNA: TGCAGTGCTAGAGATCCTACCAAGGAAGAAGCTTTCTTT; CDR3: CSARDPTKEEAFF
V: TRBV2; J: TRBJ2-2; D: .; size: .; DNA: TGTGCCAGCAGAGCCGGGACTTTCAACACCGGGGAGCTGTTTTTT; CDR3: CASRAGTFNTGELFF
V: TRBV7-8; J: TRBJ2-5; D: .; size: many; DNA: TGTGCCAGCAGCTTAGGAAATCAAGAGACCCAGTACTTC; CDR3: CASSLGNQETQYF
V: TRBV5-1; J: TRBJ2-6; D: .; size: .; DNA: TGCGCCAGCAGGTCGACTGGGGCCAACGTCCTGACTTTC; CDR3: CASRSTGANVLTF
V: TRBV4-3; J: TRBJ2-7; D: .; size: few; DNA: TGCGCCAGCAGCCAAGCGGACAGCAGGAGCGAGCAGTACTTC; CDR3: CASSQADSRSEQYF
V: TRBV4-1; J: TRBJ2-2; D: .; size: few; DNA: TGCGCCAGCAGCCAAGATGCGGCAGCCGGGGAGCTGTTTTTT; CDR3: CASSQDAAAGELFF
V: TRBV6-1; J: TRBJ2-7; D: .; size: many; DNA: TGTGCCAGCAGTATCGACAGAGTGAGCTCCTACGAGCAGTACTTC; CDR3: CASSIDRVSSYEQYF
V: TRBV7-6; J: TRBJ2-2; D: .; size: .; DNA: TGTGCCAGCAGCTTAATCTCTACCGGGGAGCTGTTTTTT; CDR3: CASSLISTGELFF
V: TRBV11-2; J: TRBJ2-3; D: .; size: .; DNA: TGTGCCAGCAGCTTAGATAGAGGGGTGGCAGATACGCAGTATTTT; CDR3: CASSLDRGVADTQYF
V: TRBV4-2; J: TRBJ1-2; D: TRBD1; size: .; DNA: TGTGCCAGCAGCCCAAGGGGACAGGGTCGATCTGGCTACACCTTC; CDR3: CASSPRGQGRSGYTF
V: TRBV28; J: TRBJ2-3; D: TRBD1; size: many; DNA: TGTGCCAGCAGTTTATCCGACAGGGGTAGAGATACGCAGTATTTT; CDR3: CASSLSDRGRDTQYF
V: TRBV5-1; J: TRBJ2-2; D: .; size: once; DNA: TGCGCCAGCAGCTTTCGGCCTCGCATCGGGGAGCTGTTTTTT; CDR3: CASSFRPRIGELFF
V: TRBV19; J: TRBJ1-1; D: .; size: few; DNA: TGTGCCAGTGAGACGACAGGTGACATGAACACTGAAGCTTTCTTT; CDR3: CASETTGDMNTEAFF
V: TRBV2; J: TRBJ2-7; D: .; size: .; DNA: TGTGCCAGCAGTACGGACAGCTCCTACGAGCAGTACTTC; CDR3: CASSTDSSYEQYF
V: TRBV7-9; J: TRBJ2-3; D: .; size: .; DNA: TGTGCCAGCAGCTTACAGGATCTAGATACGCAGTATTTT; CDR3: CASSLQDLDTQYF
V: TRBV7-2; J: TRBJ2-1; D: .; size: many; DNA: TGTGCCAGCAGCTCCACTTCCTACAATGAGCAGTTCTTC; CDR3: CASSSTSYNEQFF
V: TRBV20-1; J: TRBJ2-1; D: TRBD2; size: many; DNA: TGCAGTGCTAGAGGGATCTCGGGACTAGACACCAATGAGCAGTTCTTC; CDR3: CSARGISGLDTNEQFF
V: TRBV7-2; J: TRBJ2-5; D: TRBD1; size: many; DNA: TGTGCCAGCACCCGCCGACAGGGAGAGACCCAGTACTTC; CDR3: CASTRRQGETQYF
V: TRBV10-3; J: TRBJ2-2; D: TRBD2; size: .; DNA: TGTGCCATCAGTGGTCTTCTGGGCGGGGGGACCGGGGAGCTGTTTTTT; CDR3: CAISGLLGGGTGELFF
V: TRBV20-1; J: TRBJ2-7; D: .; size: .; DNA: TGCAGTGCTAGGGCGGACACCTCCTACGAGCAGTACTTC; CDR3: CSARADTSYEQYF
V: TRBV6-2/TRBV6-3; J: TRBJ1-1; D: TRBD1; size: many; DNA: TGTGCCAGCAGCTTCACAGGGGCGGGGACTGAAGCTTTCTTT; CDR3: CASSFTGAGTEAFF
V: TRBV5-5; J: TRBJ2-3; D: .; size: .; DNA: TGTGCCAGCAGCTTCGTCTCAGGGGGAGGGGATACGCAGTATTTT; CDR3: CASSFVSGGGDTQYF
V: TRBV24-1; J: TRBJ2-1; D: .; size: .; DNA: TGTGCCACCAGTGATGTTGCTGCCAATGAGCAGTTCTTC; CDR3: CATSDVAANEQFF
V: TRBV12-5; J: TRBJ2-2; D: .; size: many; DNA: TGTGCTAGTGGTTTGGTACAGTCTGGCAACACCGGGGAGCTGTTTTTT; CDR3: CASGLVQSGNTGELFF
V: TRBV25-1; J: TRBJ1-6; D: .; size: many; DNA: TGTGCCAGCAGTGCGTACCGGACAGTCGAGGATTCACCCCTCCACTTT; CDR3: CASSAYRTVEDSPLHF
V: TRBV7-2; J: TRBJ2-7; D: TRBD2; size: many; DNA: TGTGCCAGCAGCTTGGGATTTGGGCGGGGGGGTCCCTACGAGCAGTACTTC; CDR3: CASSLGFGRGGPYEQYF
V: TRBV19; J: TRBJ2-2; D: TRBD2; size: many; DNA: TGTGCCAGTAGTATTCCCCCAGCGGGGGGGTTAACCCTGGGGACCGGGGAGCTGTTTTTT; CDR3: CASSIPPAGGLTLGTGELFF
V: TRBV5-1; J: TRBJ1-2; D: TRBD1; size: few; DNA: TGCGCCAGCAGCTTAGGGGGCGCGGGAACTGGCTACACCTTC; CDR3: CASSLGGAGTGYTF
V: TRBV12-3/TRBV12-4; J: TRBJ2-2; D: TRBD1; size: few; DNA: TGTGCCAGCAACGGACAGGGGGCGACCGGGGAGCTGTTTTTT; CDR3: CASNGQGATGELFF